These T cell receptor beta chains were read from a single sample in a study of spatial heterogeneity in lung cancer. TCRdb redid the calling of the 5' RACE reads with MiXCR, one entry per CDR3 protein. The profile shows about 1,400 distinct CDR3 sequences, approximately 9.8% of them singletons. The sample was lung tumor tissue, taken at surgery. The receptors come from a female donor with early-stage non-small cell lung cancer. The CDR3 runs from the conserved cysteine through the conserved F or W. D genes are given only for firm matches. Rows may omit the clone size; those that give it use once, few, many or a size class.

V gene	D gene	J gene	clone size	CDR3 DNA	CDR3 protein
TRBV29-1	-	TRBJ2-4	many	TGCAGCGTTGAAAGTGGGGACATTCAGTACTTC	CSVESGDIQYF
TRBV16	-	TRBJ2-7	few	TGTGCCAGCAGTCCGGACCGGGGCTACGAGCAGTACTTC	CASSPDRGYEQYF
TRBV5-1	TRBD2	TRBJ2-1	many	TGCGCCAGCAGCTTGTCTAGCGGGGACTACAATGAGCAGTTCTTC	CASSLSSGDYNEQFF
TRBV7-2	-	TRBJ2-7	medium-sized	TGTGCCAGCAGCCCGTATACTCAGGGTTACGAGCAGTACTTC	CASSPYTQGYEQYF
TRBV6-1	-	TRBJ2-7	many	TGTGCCAGCAGTGAATTGGACTCACCCTACGAGCAGTACTTC	CASSELDSPYEQYF
TRBV7-2	TRBD2	TRBJ2-3	medium-sized	TGTGCCAGCAGCTTGGGACTAGGGACCAAGGATACGCAGTATTTT	CASSLGLGTKDTQYF
TRBV27	-	TRBJ2-7	medium-sized	TGTGCCAGCAGTTCCCCCGACCGAGGTAGACAGTACTTC	CASSSPDRGRQYF
TRBV20-1	-	TRBJ2-5	medium-sized	TGCAGTGCTAGAGATTTATCTCTGGCGGGCCAGTACTTC	CSARDLSLAGQYF
TRBV25-1	-	TRBJ2-2	-	TGTGCCAGCAGGACGGAGGGAGCCGGGGTCTACACCGGGGAGCTGTTTTTT	CASRTEGAGVYTGELFF
TRBV9	-	TRBJ1-6	large	TGTGCCAGCAGCCCTAGAGAGGGACCCCTCCACTTT	CASSPREGPLHF
TRBV11-2	-	TRBJ2-3	medium-sized	TGTGCCAGCAGCTTAGTTGGAGCCGATACGCAGTATTTT	CASSLVGADTQYF
TRBV7-2	-	TRBJ2-3	medium-sized	TGTGCCAGCAGCCCCAGACAGGGAGGGAGCACAGATACGCAGTATTTT	CASSPRQGGSTDTQYF
TRBV27	-	TRBJ1-5	medium-sized	TGTGCCAGCAGTTTAAGGATGGGACCGAGTAGCAATCAGCCCCAGCATTTT	CASSLRMGPSSNQPQHF
TRBV14	TRBD2	TRBJ2-1	few	TGTGCCAGCAGCCCCGCCCACGGACTAGCCGGGGGTGAGCAGTTCTTC	CASSPAHGLAGGEQFF
TRBV2	-	TRBJ2-1	medium-sized	TGTGCCAGTAGAGTTGTTTCAGTGAATGAGCAGTTCTTC	CASRVVSVNEQFF
TRBV6-1	TRBD2	TRBJ2-7	large	TGTGCCACCGGACTAGGACTAGCCGCCTACGAGCAGTACTTC	CATGLGLAAYEQYF
TRBV6-2/TRBV6-3	-	TRBJ1-1	medium-sized	TGTGCCAGCAGTTACTCGGCAGCAGGGGCCATTGAAGCTTTCTTT	CASSYSAAGAIEAFF
TRBV21-1	-	TRBJ2-1	many	TGTGCCAGCAGCGGTTTACTAGCAGTCCCCTACAATGAGCAGTTCTTC	CASSGLLAVPYNEQFF
TRBV18	-	TRBJ1-2	medium-sized	TGTGCCAGCTCCGCGAAACAGGGTATTGACTATGGCTACACCTTC	CASSAKQGIDYGYTF
TRBV10-3	TRBD1	TRBJ2-5	medium-sized	TGTGCCATCAGTGACAGGGGGCAATCGGAGACCCAGTACTTC	CAISDRGQSETQYF
TRBV4-2	-	TRBJ1-5	few	TGTGCCAGCAGCCAAGAATCAAATAGCAATCAGCCCCAGCATTTT	CASSQESNSNQPQHF
TRBV7-9	TRBD2	TRBJ2-1	few	TGTGCCAGCAGCTTAGGAGCGGGGGGCTACAATGAGCAGTTCTTC	CASSLGAGGYNEQFF
TRBV18	-	TRBJ1-2	many	TGTGCCAGCTCAGAGATGCATGGCTACACCTTC	CASSEMHGYTF
TRBV3-1	TRBD2	TRBJ2-2	medium-sized	TGTGCCAGCAGCCAAGAGGGGCAGTGGAGCGGGAGTAACACCGGGGAGCTGTTTTTT	CASSQEGQWSGSNTGELFF
TRBV7-6	-	TRBJ2-7	medium-sized	TGTGCCAGCAGCCCGGGACCGAACTACGAGCAGTACTTC	CASSPGPNYEQYF
TRBV7-2	TRBD2	TRBJ2-1	many	TGTGCCAGCAGCTTACGTACTAGCGCGTACAATGAGCAGTTCTTC	CASSLRTSAYNEQFF
TRBV4-2	TRBD2	TRBJ2-2	-	TGTGCCAGCAGCCGTAGACTAGCGGATAACACCGGGGAGCTGTTTTTT	CASSRRLADNTGELFF